Below, one T cell receptor (beta chain) is given with its context. These data are taken from a study of blood T cell repertoires in COVID-19. Study overall: There were acute and convalescent COVID-19 samples, and they came from the United States, Italy and Spain. T cells, B-cell-depleted T cells, or PBMCs provided the cDNA or gDNA that served as material.

Enrolled during active infection, Seattle patients were then followed longitudinally. Trimming at V came to 5 bases and at J to 6 bases, leaving 8 bases not matched to a gene. The CDR3 runs to 16 residues. In germline, CDR1 is LNHDA, CDR2 SQIVND (reference sequence). Under the authors' procedure: Estimation of nucleated cell counts relied on the amplification of reference gene primers. Profiling relied on immunoSEQ multiplex PCR, and the TCRdb table lists in-frame clones only, not all of them. That table furnishes V, J and clone size, whereas the DNA furnished D and trimming. Of 150,000 to 170,000 clones in the sample, approximately 85% were seen once.

This sequence originates from a man between 60 and 75 years old with COVID-19, enrolled during active disease. The chain uses TRBV19 and TRBJ1-6; 9 bases map to TRBD1. Specimen: peripheral blood. CDR3 loop: CASSLRAGQGNSPLHF. CDR3 DNA: TGTGCCAGTAGTCTCAGGGCGGGACAGGGTAATTCACCCCTCCACTTT.